Listed here is a single T cell receptor beta chain. The antigen is unknown. Use of 60 Vbeta and 13 Jbeta primers characterized the PCR. Sequencing was performed with immunoSEQ multiplex PCR; in TCRdb, only in-frame clones are kept and a portion is missing. The repertoire has over 120,000 clones, 75% to 90% of them found once; the top ten carry 2.9%. The CDR3 runs to 15 residues. The V end was cut by 0 bases, the J end by 2 bases, with 11 bases between. Germline assignment: CDR1 GTSNPN and CDR2 SVGIG (reference sequence). This entry belongs to a study of cytomegalovirus exposure and HLA in healthy donors. About the study: HLA-typed donors were the source of about 81 million unique TCRs held in an early data release. General study results and limits: An analysis done earlier found most TCR beta V segments productive about 87% or about 30% of the time.

The sequence was collected from a woman aged 25 to 39 in good health and CMV-seronegative. V and J are TRBV30 and TRBJ1-3; D is unresolved. Sequenced input: PBMCs. This CDR3 reads CAWSVHLATGNTIYF. The CDR3 DNA is TGTGCCTGGAGTGTCCACCTGGCCACTGGAAACACCATATATTTT.